The present entry profiles one T cell receptor (beta chain) with its context. The same CDR3 also results from other DNA sequences found in this sample. Original processing notes: Amplifying reference gene primers gave estimates of nucleated cell counts. Generated by immunoSEQ multiplex PCR, the TCRdb table keeps only in-frame clones and is missing some. Clone size and the V and J calls come from that table; the DNA yielded D and trimming. The sample has some 180,000 clones; more than 75% are singletons. Followed longitudinally, the Seattle patients had been enrolled during active infection. The sample comes from a study of blood T cell repertoires in COVID-19. About the research overall: The samples span acute and convalescent COVID-19 from the United States, Italy and Spain. Sample material is recorded as cDNA or gDNA derived from T cells, B-cell-depleted T cells, or PBMCs.

Germline values: CDR1 LNHDA, CDR2 SQIVND (reference sequence). V lost 2 bases, J lost 0 bases, and 2 bases stayed unmatched. The CDR3 length is 15 residues. The receptor's source is a woman between 35 and 50 years old with COVID-19, enrolled during active disease. V usage is TRBV19 and J usage is TRBJ2-7; TRBD1 matches at 9 bases. Sequences were obtained from peripheral blood. The CDR3 nucleotides read TGTGCCAGTAGTATAAGACAGGGGGGCTCCTACGAGCAGTACTTC. This translates into CASSIRQGGSYEQYF. The whole variable domain, filled in from reference TRBV19 and TRBJ2-7, reads DGGITQSPKYLFRKEGQNVTLSCEQNLNHDAMYWYRQDPGQGLRLIYYSQIVNDFQKGDIAEGYSVSREKKESFPLTVTSAQKNPTAFYLCASSIRQGGSYEQYFGPGTRLTVT.